The T cell receptor (beta chain) under discussion was sequenced for a study of control samples from healthy donors and cancer patients. TCRdb's copy holds only in-frame clones and misses some; the assay was immunoSEQ multiplex PCR. The sample consists of fewer than 200,000 clones, just over 85% of them appearing once. Deletions cut 4 bases from V and 7 bases from J, with 18 bases between. CDR3 size: 16 residues. Germline CDR1 reads SGHDT; CDR2 reads YYEEEE. The V call is TRBV5-6, the J call TRBJ1-6, with D possibly matching TRBD1 (5 bases). Sequenced material: blood. This TCR was recovered from a woman aged 30 to 39 in good health. CDR3 loop: CASSGQTGRTNSPLHF. As DNA, the CDR3 is TGTGCCAGCAGCGGCCAAACGGGGCGGACCAATTCACCCCTCCACTTT.